The sequence of this TCR beta chain was determined in a study of chemoradiotherapy in HPV16-positive cancers. General study findings and limits: Non-HPV-specific T cells did not expand in tumors during treatment, whereas candidate HPV-specific clones and E7-related motifs did. Functional assays defining HPV-specific T cells used only a couple of HPV16-positive patients. For HPV16-positive patients, expanding HPV-responsive T cells associated with longer recurrence-free survival.

From germline, CDR1 is MNHEY and CDR2 SVGAGI. The V end lost 3 bases, the J end lost 7 bases, and 12 bases lay between the germline ends. This CDR3 is built from 14 residues. Repeated repertoire sampling spanned the course of chemoradiotherapy. About this clone itself: Its cognate antigen is unknown.

The assay was immunoSEQ multiplex PCR, and TCRdb's table has in-frame clones only and misses some. The sample includes about 14,000 clones, under 85% of them seen just once. The specimen was obtained from a patient who underwent chemoradiotherapy. This chain uses TRBV6-5 with TRBJ2-2; unclear D gene. The TCR was taken from a human donor with HPV-associated anogenital cancer. DNA of the CDR3: TGTGCCAGCAGTTATTCGGAGTGGATCGGGGAGCTGTTTTTT. Residues: CASSYSEWIGELFF.